The clone carrying this T cell receptor beta chain was observed a handful of times. The data belong to a study of shared T cell receptors in the human thymus. TCRdb's copy holds only in-frame clones and misses some; the assay was immunoSEQ multiplex PCR. The sample records roughly 700,000 clones, approximately 90% being singletons. Trimming shortened V by 6 bases and J by 4 bases, and 7 bases separated the two germline ends. The CDR3 is 11 residues long. A further study also used this sample, focusing on human thymus T cells. From that second work: Donors were healthy Finnish infants having corrective surgery for congenital heart defects. The source of the thymus tissue was resections taken during corrective heart surgery. Seemingly biased V and J gene usage marked thymic and blood repertoires. Related research examined unrelated individuals and reported that their thymic repertoires overlapped highly.

V and J are TRBV23-1 and TRBJ2-7; D might be TRBD1 (5 bases). TRBV23-1 is filed as an ORF, its function uncertain. The receptor's source is a boy less than two years old with a congenital heart defect. The material sequenced was thymocytes. CDR3 loop: CASSRVYEQYF. In nucleotides, the CDR3 is TGCGCCAGCAGCAGGGTGTACGAGCAGTACTTC.